The rows below give T cell receptor beta chains drawn from one sample of a study of T cells in tumors and immune-related adverse events. Assay: immunoSEQ multiplex PCR; the TCRdb copy retains only in-frame clones and omits some. In the table there are roughly 24,000 clones, over 80% of which are singletons. The sample was lymph node tissue, taken from a patient treated with anti-PD-1 therapy. The receptors come from a female donor with metastatic renal cell carcinoma. Each CDR3 is given with its conserved first and last residue.

TRBV7-9 CASSLSHNEQFF
TRBV5-4 CASSFAGSVIYEQYF
TRBV25-1 CASTKGRGPGETQYF
TRBV12-5 CASGLGHNQPQHF
TRBV12-5 CASGRGSYYNEQFF
TRBV6-5 CASAGGRWGYTF
TRBV20-1 CSAGRGSEAFF
TRBV11-1 CASSLSPFSASLNEQYF
TRBV28 CASSSGSTDNEQFF
TRBV7-2 CASSIGQNTEAFF
TRBV13 CASSSALTSGRVRSYEQYF
TRBV30 CAWSRIRTGTRGNEQFF
TRBV4-2 CASSRGEFGTDTQYF
TRBV4-1 CASSQGLAFGTVSYEQYF
TRBV6-5 CASSQGAWNTEAFF
TRBV19 CASSIGQGTDTQYF
TRBV7-2 CASSFLAVTVVETQYF
TRBV5-1 CASSFRDGSYEQYF
TRBV20-1 CSARWGGSAFF